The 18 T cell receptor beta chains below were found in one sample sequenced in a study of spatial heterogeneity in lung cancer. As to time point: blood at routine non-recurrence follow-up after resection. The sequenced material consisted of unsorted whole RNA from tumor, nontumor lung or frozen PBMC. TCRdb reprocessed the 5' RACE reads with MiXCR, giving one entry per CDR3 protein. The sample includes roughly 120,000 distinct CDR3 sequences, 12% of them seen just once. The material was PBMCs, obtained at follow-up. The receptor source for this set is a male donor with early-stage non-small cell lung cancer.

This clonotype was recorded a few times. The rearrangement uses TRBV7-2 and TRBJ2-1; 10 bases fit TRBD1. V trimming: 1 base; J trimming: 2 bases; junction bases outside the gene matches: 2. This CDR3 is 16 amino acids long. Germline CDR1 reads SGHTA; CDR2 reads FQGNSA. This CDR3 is CASSLVDRGPYNEQFF. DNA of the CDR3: TGTGCCAGCAGCTTAGTTGACAGGGGGCCCTACAATGAGCAGTTCTTC.

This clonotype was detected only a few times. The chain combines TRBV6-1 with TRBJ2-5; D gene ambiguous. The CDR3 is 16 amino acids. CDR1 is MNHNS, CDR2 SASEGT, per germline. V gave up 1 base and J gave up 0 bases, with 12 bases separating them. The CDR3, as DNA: TGTGCCAGCAGTGAAGTCTCTCTGGGGTACCAAGAGACCCAGTACTTC. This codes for CASSEVSLGYQETQYF.

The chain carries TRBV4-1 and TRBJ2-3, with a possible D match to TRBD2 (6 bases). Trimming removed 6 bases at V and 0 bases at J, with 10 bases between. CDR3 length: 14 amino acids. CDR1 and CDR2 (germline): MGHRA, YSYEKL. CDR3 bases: TGCGCCAGCAGGCGGGATTCTAGCACAGATACGCAGTATTTT. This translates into CASRRDSSTDTQYF.

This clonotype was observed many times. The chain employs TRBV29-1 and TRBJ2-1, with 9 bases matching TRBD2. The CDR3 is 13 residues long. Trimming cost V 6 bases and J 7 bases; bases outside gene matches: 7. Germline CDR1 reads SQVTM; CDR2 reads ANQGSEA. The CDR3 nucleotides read TGCAGCGTAAGGAGGCTAGCGGGAAATGAGCAGTTCTTC. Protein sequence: CSVRRLAGNEQFF.

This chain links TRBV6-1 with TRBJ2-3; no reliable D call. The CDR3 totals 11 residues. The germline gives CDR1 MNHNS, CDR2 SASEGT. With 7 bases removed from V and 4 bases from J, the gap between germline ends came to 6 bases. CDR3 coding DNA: TGTGCCAGCATTACCCCAGATACGCAGTATTTT. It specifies CASITPDTQYF.

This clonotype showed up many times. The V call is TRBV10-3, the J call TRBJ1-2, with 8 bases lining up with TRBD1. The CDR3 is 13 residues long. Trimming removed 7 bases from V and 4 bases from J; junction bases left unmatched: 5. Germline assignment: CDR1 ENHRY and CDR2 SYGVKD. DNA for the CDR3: TGTGCCATCACCTCCGGGACAGGCTATGGCTACACCTTC. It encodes CAITSGTGYGYTF.

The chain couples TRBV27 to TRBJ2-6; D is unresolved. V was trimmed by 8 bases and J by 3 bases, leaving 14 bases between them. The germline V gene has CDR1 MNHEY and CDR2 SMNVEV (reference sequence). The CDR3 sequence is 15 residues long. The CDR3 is CASGSRSIGANVLTF. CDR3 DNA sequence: TGTGCCAGCGGCAGCCGTTCTATTGGGGCCAACGTCCTGACTTTC.

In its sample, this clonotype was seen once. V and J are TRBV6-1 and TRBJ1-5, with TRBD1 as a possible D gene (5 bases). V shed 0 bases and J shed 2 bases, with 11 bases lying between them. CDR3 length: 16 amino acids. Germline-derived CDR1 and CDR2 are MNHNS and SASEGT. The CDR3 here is CASSEATGRGNQPQHF. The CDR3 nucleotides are TGTGCCAGCAGTGAAGCGACGGGACGGGGCAATCAGCCCCAGCATTTT.

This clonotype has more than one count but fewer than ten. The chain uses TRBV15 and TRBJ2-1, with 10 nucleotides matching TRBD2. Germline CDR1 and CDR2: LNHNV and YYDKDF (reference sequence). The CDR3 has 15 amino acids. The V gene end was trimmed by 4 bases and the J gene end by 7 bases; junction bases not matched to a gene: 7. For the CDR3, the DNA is TGTGCCACCAGCACGAAGCGGGGGGGCGGAAATGAGCAGTTCTTC. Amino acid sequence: CATSTKRGGGNEQFF.

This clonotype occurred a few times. This CDR3 reads CASGAYTGELFF. The CDR3 nucleotides read TGTGCCAGCGGGGCTTACACCGGGGAGCTGTTTTTT. The chain carries TRBV7-2 and TRBJ2-2; TRBD1 is a possible D gene (5 bases). The CDR3 spans 12 residues. V lost 8 bases and J 3 bases, leaving 7 bases between the germline ends. Germline CDR1 SGHTA, CDR2 FQGNSA.

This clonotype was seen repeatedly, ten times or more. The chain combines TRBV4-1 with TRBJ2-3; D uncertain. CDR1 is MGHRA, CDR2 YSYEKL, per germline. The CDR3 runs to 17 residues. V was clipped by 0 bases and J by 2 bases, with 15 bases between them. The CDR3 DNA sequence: TGCGCCAGCAGCCAAGAAGTAACAGTGCTCCCCACAGATACGCAGTATTTT. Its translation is CASSQEVTVLPTDTQYF.

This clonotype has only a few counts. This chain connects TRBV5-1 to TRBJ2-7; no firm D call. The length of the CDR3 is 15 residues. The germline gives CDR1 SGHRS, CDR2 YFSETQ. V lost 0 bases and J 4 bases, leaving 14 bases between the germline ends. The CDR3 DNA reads TGCGCCAGCAGCTTGGATACCGGGCTCCTGTACGAGCAGTACTTC. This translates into CASSLDTGLLYEQYF.

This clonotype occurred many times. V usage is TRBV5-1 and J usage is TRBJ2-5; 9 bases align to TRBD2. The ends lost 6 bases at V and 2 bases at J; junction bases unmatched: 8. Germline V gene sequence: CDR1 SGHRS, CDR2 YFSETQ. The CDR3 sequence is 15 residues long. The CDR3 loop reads CASMIAGASQETQYF. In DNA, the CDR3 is TGCGCCAGCATGATAGCGGGGGCTTCGCAAGAGACCCAGTACTTC. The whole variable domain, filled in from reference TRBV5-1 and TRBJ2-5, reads KAGVTQTPRYLIKTRGQQVTLSCSPISGHRSVSWYQQTPGQGLQFLFEYFSETQRNKGNFPGRFSGRQFSNSRSEMNVSTLELGDSALYLCASMIAGASQETQYFGPGTRLLVL.

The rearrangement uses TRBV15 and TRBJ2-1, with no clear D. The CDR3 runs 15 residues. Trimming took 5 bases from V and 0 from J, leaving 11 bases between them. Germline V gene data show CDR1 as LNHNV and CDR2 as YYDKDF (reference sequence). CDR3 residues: CATSPRLSSYNEQFF. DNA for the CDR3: TGTGCCACCAGCCCCAGGTTGAGCTCCTACAATGAGCAGTTCTTC.

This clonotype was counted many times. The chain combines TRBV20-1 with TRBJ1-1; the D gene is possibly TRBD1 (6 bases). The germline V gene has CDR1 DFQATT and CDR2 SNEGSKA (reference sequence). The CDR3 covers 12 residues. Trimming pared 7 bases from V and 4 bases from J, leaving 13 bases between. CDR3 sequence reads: CSGGGGPTEAFF. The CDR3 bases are TGCAGTGGGGGAGGGGGACCCACTGAAGCTTTCTTT.

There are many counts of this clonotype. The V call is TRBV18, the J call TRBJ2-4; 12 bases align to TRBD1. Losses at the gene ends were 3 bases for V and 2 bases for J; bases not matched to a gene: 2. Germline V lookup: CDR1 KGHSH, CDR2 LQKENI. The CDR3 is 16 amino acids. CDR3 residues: CASSPGTGGTKNIQYF. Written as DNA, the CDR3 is TGTGCCAGCTCACCCGGGACAGGGGGCACCAAAAACATTCAGTACTTC.

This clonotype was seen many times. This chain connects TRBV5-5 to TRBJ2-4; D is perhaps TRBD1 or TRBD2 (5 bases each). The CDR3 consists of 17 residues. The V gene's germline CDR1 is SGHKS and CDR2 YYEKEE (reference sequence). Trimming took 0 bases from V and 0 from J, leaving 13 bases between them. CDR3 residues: CASSLVVGTLAKNIQYF. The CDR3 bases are TGTGCCAGCAGCTTGGTTGTCGGGACCCTAGCCAAAAACATTCAGTACTTC.

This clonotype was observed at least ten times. The CDR3 reads CASSVGTESSYEQYF. CDR3 coding DNA: TGTGCCAGCAGCGTAGGGACGGAGAGCTCCTACGAGCAGTACTTC. The rearrangement links TRBV9 to TRBJ2-7; no clear D gene. Germline lookup yields CDR1 SGDLS and CDR2 YYNGEE. V was trimmed by 0 bases and J by 0 bases, leaving 10 bases between them. CDR3 length: 15 residues.